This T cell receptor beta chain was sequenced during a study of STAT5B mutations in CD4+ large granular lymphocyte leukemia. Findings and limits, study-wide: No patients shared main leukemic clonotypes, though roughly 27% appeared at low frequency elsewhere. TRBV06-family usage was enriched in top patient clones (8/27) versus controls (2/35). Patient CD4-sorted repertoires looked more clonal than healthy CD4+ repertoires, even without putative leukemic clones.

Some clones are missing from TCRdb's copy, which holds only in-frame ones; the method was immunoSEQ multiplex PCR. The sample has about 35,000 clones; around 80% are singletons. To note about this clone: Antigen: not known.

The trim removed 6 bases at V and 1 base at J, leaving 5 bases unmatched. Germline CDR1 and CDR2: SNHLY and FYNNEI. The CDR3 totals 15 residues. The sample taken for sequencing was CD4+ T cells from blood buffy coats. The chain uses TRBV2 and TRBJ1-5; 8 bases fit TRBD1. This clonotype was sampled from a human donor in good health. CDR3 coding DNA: TGTGCCAGCAGGGGCGACAGGGGAAGCAATCAGCCCCAGCATTTT. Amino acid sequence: CASRGDRGSNQPQHF.